The entry below describes one T cell receptor (beta chain). This sample was included in a study of blood T cell repertoires in COVID-19. Clones were read by immunoSEQ multiplex PCR, and TCRdb kept only the in-frame ones, dropping some. The sample holds roughly 160,000 clones; about four fifths are singletons and the top ten take 2.5% to 3%. Per the germline V gene, CDR1 is SGHDN and CDR2 is FVKESK. Trimming took 6 bases from V and 6 from J, leaving 21 bases between them. The length of the CDR3 is 16 residues. The sequenced sample was peripheral blood. The chain joins TRBV14 to TRBJ2-1; D is perhaps TRBD2 (7 bases). The TCR originated in a woman over 75 with COVID-19, enrolled during active disease. The CDR3, as DNA: TGTGCCAGCAGGCTTGAGGAGGGGGGGGTTGGCAATGAGCAGTTCTTC. This codes for CASRLEEGGVGNEQFF.